Each of the 16 T cell receptor beta chains below was sequenced from the same sample in a study of T cell repertoires in cytomegalovirus infection. The antigens for these receptors are not known. Via MiXCR, TCRdb re-called the reads, giving one row per CDR3 protein. The sample has over 250,000 distinct CDR3 sequences; around 20% are singletons. This specimen consisted of cultured PBMCs, obtained from culture after CMV antigen stimulation. Source of these receptors: a human donor in good health (CMV status not recorded). Some clones in this sample may be carry-over from other donors' samples.

This clonotype turned up a few times. This chain connects TRBV12-3 or TRBV12-4 to TRBJ2-3; 11 bases map to TRBD1. The CDR3 is made up of 17 amino acids. V gave up 7 bases and J gave up 4 bases; unmatched junction bases: 13. The CDR3 sequence: CASTFARTGGWADTQYF. CDR3 in DNA: TGTGCCAGCACTTTCGCTCGGACAGGGGGCTGGGCAGATACGCAGTATTTT.

The table lists this clonotype with a few counts. The V gene is TRBV11-2, the J gene TRBJ2-3, with D unclear. With 1 base removed from V and 6 bases from J, the gap between germline ends came to 8 bases. This CDR3 comprises 13 residues. The germline gives CDR1 SGHAT, CDR2 FQNNGV. The CDR3: CASSLVPGDTQYF. The CDR3 bases are TGTGCCAGCAGCTTAGTCCCGGGCGATACGCAGTATTTT.

A few counts support this clonotype. This sequence joins TRBV11-2 and TRBJ2-1; D not certain. Per the germline V gene, CDR1 is SGHAT and CDR2 is FQNNGV. Trimming removed 0 bases at V and 8 bases at J, with 11 bases between. The CDR3 loop spans 14 amino acids. This CDR3 is CASSLDIAIDEQFF. CDR3 nucleotide sequence: TGTGCCAGCAGCTTAGATATTGCGATAGATGAGCAGTTCTTC.

This clonotype appeared many times. The rearrangement links TRBV7-2 to TRBJ2-3; D is undetermined. The CDR3 is 12 amino acids. Germline V CDR1 and CDR2: SGHTA, FQGNSA. V lost 7 bases and J lost 1, with 6 bases in between. The chain's CDR3 is CASKTGTDTQYF. In nucleotides, the CDR3 is TGTGCCAGCAAAACAGGCACAGATACGCAGTATTTT. Using reference TRBV7-2 and TRBJ2-3 for the parts outside the CDR3, the full variable domain is GAGVSQSPSNKVTEKGKDVELRCDPISGHTALYWYRQSLGQGLEFLIYFQGNSAPDKSGLPSDRFSAERTGGSVSTLTIQRTQQEDSAVYLCASKTGTDTQYFGPGTRLTVL.

This clonotype was observed many times. This chain joins TRBV28 and TRBJ1-2; D uncertain. V lost 2 bases to trimming and J lost 12 bases, with 16 bases between them. This CDR3 is 13 amino acids long. Germline CDR1 is MDHEN and CDR2 is SYDVKM. In DNA, the CDR3 is TGTGCCAGCAGTTTAAACCCGGGGAACGTCCACACCTTC. Translating gives CASSLNPGNVHTF.

This clonotype was found many times. The chain carries TRBV7-2 and TRBJ1-4, with D tentatively TRBD1 (6 bases). Trimming removed 0 bases from V and 3 bases from J, with 8 bases in between. This CDR3 contains 15 residues. CDR1 is SGHTA, CDR2 FQGNSA, per germline. Here the CDR3 reads CASSLAQGANEKLFF. DNA of the CDR3: TGTGCCAGCAGCTTAGCACAGGGTGCTAATGAAAAACTGTTTTTT.

This clonotype has ten or more counts. The chain employs TRBV7-2 and TRBJ2-7; TRBD2 matches at 7 bases. This CDR3 contains 15 residues. The J segment lost 5 bases and the V segment lost 0 bases, leaving 7 bases of the junction unmatched. Germline CDR1 is SGHTA and CDR2 is FQGNSA. The CDR3: CASSLAPGTMNEQYV. CDR3 coding DNA: TGTGCCAGCAGCTTAGCGCCCGGGACTATGAACGAGCAGTACGTC.

This rearrangement joins TRBV7-2 to TRBJ1-1, with no clear D. The CDR3 consists of 15 residues. Looked up from germline, CDR1 is SGHTA and CDR2 is FQGNSA. Trimming took 1 base from V and 9 from J, leaving 18 bases between them. The CDR3 protein is CASSLVDSTRDQAFF. The CDR3 DNA sequence: TGTGCCAGCAGCTTAGTGGACTCTACCCGAGATCAAGCTTTCTTT.

This clonotype has just a few counts. The genes are TRBV7-2 and TRBJ1-2; no reliable D call. The ends were cut back, 1 base at V and 0 bases at J, with 9 bases in the middle. This CDR3 contains 15 residues. Germline CDR1 is SGHTA and CDR2 is FQGNSA. CDR3 region: CASSLERRTNYGYTF. The CDR3 DNA reads as TGTGCCAGCAGCTTAGAAAGGCGGACTAACTATGGCTACACCTTC.

The rearrangement links TRBV11-2 to TRBJ2-1; 8 bases are shared with TRBD2. The CDR3 has 16 amino acids. Germline assignment: CDR1 SGHAT and CDR2 FQNNGV. Unmatched junction bases numbered 11, after V lost 7 bases and J lost 3 bases. The CDR3 reads CASTPPSGSHYNEQFF. The DNA of the CDR3 is TGTGCCAGCACCCCCCCCAGCGGGAGCCACTACAATGAGCAGTTCTTC.

This clonotype was counted many times. The V gene is TRBV7-8, the J gene TRBJ2-7, with D uncertain. The CDR3 has 13 residues. Trimming took off 4 bases at V and 5 bases at J, with 12 bases between the two ends. Germline CDR1 SGHVS, CDR2 FQNEAQ. In DNA form, the CDR3 reads TGTGCCAGCAGCTCCGACGGGCTGGACGAGCAGTACGTC. Its translation: CASSSDGLDEQYV.

This clonotype was detected a few times. This chain uses TRBV28 with TRBJ1-5; 10 bases align to TRBD1. V trimming: 1 base; J trimming: 2 bases; junction bases outside the gene matches: 5. CDR3 size: 17 residues. Germline CDR1 MDHEN, CDR2 SYDVKM. CDR3 region: CASSLFRGTGGNQPQHF. The DNA of the CDR3 is TGTGCCAGCAGTTTATTCCGCGGGACAGGGGGCAATCAGCCCCAGCATTTT.

This clonotype was seen repeatedly, ten times or more. This rearrangement joins TRBV7-2 to TRBJ1-6; TRBD1 is a possible D gene (5 bases). The germline gives CDR1 SGHTA, CDR2 FQGNSA. Trimming cost V 4 bases and J 7 bases, with 11 bases left between them. This CDR3 has 14 residues. The DNA of the CDR3 is TGTGCCAGCAGCTCCAAGAGGGACAATTCACCCCTCCACTTT. Translation: CASSSKRDNSPLHF.

The V and J genes are TRBV30 and TRBJ2-3, with D maybe TRBD2 (6 bases). CDR3 size: 14 residues. V lost 2 bases to trimming and J lost 2 bases, with 11 bases between them. Germline V gene data show CDR1 as GTSNPN and CDR2 as SVGIG (reference sequence). CDR3 sequence reads: CAWSSRGLTDTQYF. CDR3 DNA: TGTGCCTGGAGTAGTCGGGGACTCACAGATACGCAGTATTTT.

This clonotype was detected many times. The rearrangement uses TRBV7-9 and TRBJ2-7; the D is unclear. V lost 8 bases and J lost 5, with 19 bases in between. The length of the CDR3 is 14 residues. Germline-derived CDR1 and CDR2 are SEHNR and FQNEAQ (reference sequence). CDR3 in amino acids: CASEGFWALDEQYV. CDR3 nucleotide sequence: TGTGCCAGCGAAGGATTTTGGGCCTTAGACGAGCAGTACGTC.

The genes are TRBV5-4 and TRBJ1-2, with unresolved D. Trimming pared 0 bases from V and 6 bases from J, leaving 12 bases between. CDR3 length: 14 amino acids. The V gene's germline CDR1 is SGHNT and CDR2 YYREEE (reference sequence). The CDR3: CASSLGRPTNGYTF. The CDR3 region has the DNA TGTGCCAGCAGCTTGGGTAGGCCAACAAATGGCTACACCTTC.